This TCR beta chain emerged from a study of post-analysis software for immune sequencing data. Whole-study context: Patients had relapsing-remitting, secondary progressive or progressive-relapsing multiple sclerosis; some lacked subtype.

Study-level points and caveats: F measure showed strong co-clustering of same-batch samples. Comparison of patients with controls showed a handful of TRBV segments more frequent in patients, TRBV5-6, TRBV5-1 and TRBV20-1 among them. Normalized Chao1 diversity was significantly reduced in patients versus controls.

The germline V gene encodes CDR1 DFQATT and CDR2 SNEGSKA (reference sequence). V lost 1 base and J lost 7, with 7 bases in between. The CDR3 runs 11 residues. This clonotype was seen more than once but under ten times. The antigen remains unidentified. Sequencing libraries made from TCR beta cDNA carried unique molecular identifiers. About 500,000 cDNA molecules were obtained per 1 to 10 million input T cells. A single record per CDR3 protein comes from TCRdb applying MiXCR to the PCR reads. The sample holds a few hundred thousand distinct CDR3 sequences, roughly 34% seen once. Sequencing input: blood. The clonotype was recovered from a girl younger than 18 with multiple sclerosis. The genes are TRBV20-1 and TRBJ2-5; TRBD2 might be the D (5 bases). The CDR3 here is CSARGEGTQYF. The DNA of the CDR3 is TGCAGTGCTAGAGGAGAGGGGACCCAGTACTTC.